This T cell receptor beta chain was documented in a study of blood T cells in healthy people across ages. This CDR3 is built from 13 residues. V was trimmed by 5 bases and J by 8 bases, leaving 15 bases between them. The V gene's germline CDR1 is SEHNR and CDR2 FQNEAQ (reference sequence). A second PCR, run for 7 to 11 cycles, used a sample-barcoded 5' primer plus a J-beta primer mix. Each cDNA molecule, via a template-switch adaptor with 12 random nucleotides, was tagged. TCRdb processed the 5' RACE reads anew with MiXCR; each CDR3 protein has one entry. The sample records roughly 1,000,000 distinct CDR3 sequences, about 25% being singletons. The sample also formed part of further work on T cells of mothers and their children.

Sequencing was carried out using blood. This TCR derives from a girl between 2 and 10 years old in good health. The chain combines TRBV7-9 with TRBJ1-1; D is possibly TRBD1 (5 bases). The CDR3 DNA reads as TGTGCCAGCAGCCCGGGGGGGGTGGTCGAAGCTTTCTTT. Translation gives CASSPGGVVEAFF.